This TCR beta chain was captured in a study of blood T cell repertoires in COVID-19. Trimming cost V 6 bases and J 8 bases; bases outside gene matches: 8. This CDR3 has 13 amino acids. Germline CDR1 is LNHDA and CDR2 is SQIVND (reference sequence). Using immunoSEQ multiplex PCR, the repertoire was profiled, and TCRdb retains in-frame clones only, with some absent. The top ten clones hold over 13% of a sample with around 170,000 clones, over 70% of them seen once. A COVID-19 case was met by exposed participants within 2 weeks before study entry. Sample: PBMCs or T cells enriched from blood (not recorded which). V and J are TRBV19 and TRBJ1-2; 8 bases are shared with TRBD1. The clonotype comes from a man aged 60 to 69 who had been exposed to COVID-19. The CDR3 DNA reads as TGTGCCAGTAGCGCGACAGGGGAAAGAGGCTACACCTTC. Encoded protein: CASSATGERGYTF.